The 31 T cell receptor beta chains listed next were all sequenced from one sample in a study of cytomegalovirus exposure and HLA in healthy donors. The primer mix had 60 Vbeta and 13 Jbeta primers. Profiling relied on immunoSEQ multiplex PCR, and the TCRdb table lists in-frame clones only, not all of them. The data contain some 150,000 clones, around 77% of them singletons. The material sequenced was PBMCs. These receptor sequences come from a female donor in good health and CMV-seronegative.

The rearrangement links TRBV7-9 to TRBJ1-1; 7 nucleotides align to TRBD1. J lost 1 base, V lost 5 bases, and 7 bases had no gene match. CDR1 is SEHNR and CDR2 is FQNEAQ in the germline V gene (reference sequence). This CDR3 contains 15 residues. Written as DNA, the CDR3 is TGTGCCAGCAGCCCCAGGGGGGACCGGAACACTGAAGCTTTCTTT. Amino acids: CASSPRGDRNTEAFF.

The chain couples TRBV5-6 to TRBJ1-1; D uncertain. Germline V gene data show CDR1 as SGHDT and CDR2 as YYEEEE. There are 15 residues in the CDR3. With 3 bases removed from V and 0 bases from J, the gap between germline ends came to 12 bases. The CDR3 DNA sequence: TGTGCCAGCAGCTACGTGGCTGCCGTGAACACTGAAGCTTTCTTT. Its protein product is CASSYVAAVNTEAFF.

The chain carries TRBV29-1 and TRBJ1-5; D perhaps matches TRBD1 (6 bases). Trimming cost V 1 base and J 4 bases, with 14 bases left between them. The CDR3 is 15 residues long. The germline CDR1 and CDR2 sequences are SQVTM and ANQGSEA. CDR3 DNA: TGCAGCGTTGAAGGGCAGGGGTATCGGAATCAGCCCCAGCATTTT. The encoded protein is CSVEGQGYRNQPQHF.

The rearrangement joins TRBV6-1 to TRBJ2-2; 7 bases line up with TRBD2. Looked up from germline, CDR1 is MNHNS and CDR2 is SASEGT. The junction had 7 bases not matched to a gene; V was cut back by 4 bases and J by 5 bases. The CDR3 spans 15 residues. The CDR3 bases are TGTGCCAGCAGTGGTTGGCGGGGGAAGACCGGGGAGCTGTTTTTT. Amino acid sequence: CASSGWRGKTGELFF.

A single count supports this clone. The rearrangement links TRBV19 to TRBJ1-1; 7 nucleotides match TRBD1. The germline V gene encodes CDR1 LNHDA and CDR2 SQIVND (reference sequence). Trimming at V came to 1 base and at J to 5 bases, leaving 7 bases not matched to a gene. This CDR3 is 15 amino acids long. CDR3: CASSIASTGRTEAFF. CDR3 sequence (DNA): TGTGCCAGTAGTATAGCGTCGACAGGGCGTACTGAAGCTTTCTTT.

This clone occurred a few times. The chain carries TRBV19 and TRBJ1-4, with 12 positions matching TRBD1. The trim removed 3 bases at V and 1 base at J, leaving 6 bases unmatched. Germline-derived CDR1 and CDR2 are LNHDA and SQIVND (reference sequence). This CDR3 is 18 amino acids long. The CDR3 sequence is CASSIGTGGLVTNEKLFF. DNA for the CDR3: TGTGCCAGTAGTATCGGGACAGGGGGCTTGGTAACTAATGAAAAACTGTTTTTT.

This clone was found once. This sequence joins TRBV30 and TRBJ2-5, with TRBD2 matching over 14 bases. The CDR3 spans 21 residues. V shed 1 base, J shed 4 bases, and the junction held 20 bases outside the gene matches. The germline CDR1 and CDR2 sequences are GTSNPN and SVGIG (reference sequence). The CDR3 protein is CAWSGGGGPTGTSGSSETQYF. CDR3 in DNA: TGTGCCTGGAGTGGAGGGGGCGGACCTACCGGGACTAGCGGGAGTTCAGAGACCCAGTACTTC.

This chain links TRBV6-1 with TRBJ2-5; D might be TRBD1 (5 bases). Trimming cost V 6 bases and J 2 bases, with 13 bases left between them. There are 14 residues in the CDR3. CDR1 and CDR2 from the germline V gene are MNHNS and SASEGT. CDR3 amino acids: CASSLTAEQETQYF. CDR3 bases: TGTGCCAGCAGCTTGACAGCTGAGCAAGAGACCCAGTACTTC.

The chain recombines TRBV15 with TRBJ1-4; D is perhaps TRBD1 (6 bases). The germline V and J ends were trimmed by 0 bases and 8 bases, with 16 bases remaining between them. Germline V gene lookup returns CDR1 LNHNV and CDR2 YYDKDF (reference sequence). There are 16 residues in the CDR3. This CDR3 is CATSRDRLWTEEKLFF. The CDR3 DNA is TGTGCCACCAGCAGAGATCGCCTTTGGACAGAGGAAAAACTGTTTTTT.

V and J are TRBV4-3 and TRBJ2-7, with 9 bases identical to TRBD1. Germline lookup yields CDR1 LGHNA and CDR2 YSLEER. V dropped 4 bases and J dropped 2; count of bases not matched to a gene: 3. The length of the CDR3 is 14 residues. CDR3 nucleotide sequence: TGCGCCAGCAGCCGGGGACAGGGAACCTACGAGCAGTACTTC. This codes for CASSRGQGTYEQYF.

This rearrangement joins TRBV27 to TRBJ2-2, with a possible D match to TRBD2 (5 bases). CDR1 is MNHEY, CDR2 SMNVEV, per germline (reference sequence). The CDR3 totals 15 residues. V was trimmed by 8 bases and J by 5 bases, leaving 18 bases between them. CDR3 amino acids: CASLPGVVPTGELFF. CDR3 DNA: TGTGCCAGCTTACCCGGGGTAGTTCCGACCGGGGAGCTGTTTTTT.

This clone came up once. This chain connects TRBV28 to TRBJ1-5; possibly TRBD1 for D (6 bases). The length of the CDR3 is 16 residues. V was trimmed by 5 bases and J by 0 bases, leaving 14 bases between them. Germline CDR1 and CDR2: MDHEN and SYDVKM. CDR3 DNA sequence: TGTGCCAGCAGTGCCCGGACAGCGGATAGCAATCAGCCCCAGCATTTT. It encodes CASSARTADSNQPQHF.

This clone has only a few counts. V and J are TRBV15 and TRBJ1-2, with 7 bases fitting TRBD1. Trimming removed 0 bases from V and 7 bases from J; junction bases left unmatched: 8. The length of the CDR3 is 15 residues. CDR1 LNHNV and CDR2 YYDKDF come from the germline V gene (reference sequence). CDR3 protein: CATSRDFEGAPGYTF. DNA of the CDR3: TGTGCCACCAGCAGAGATTTCGAGGGGGCGCCTGGCTACACCTTC.

The chain joins TRBV25-1 to TRBJ1-1, with 8 bases identical to TRBD1. CDR3 length equals 15 residues. Germline lookup yields CDR1 MGHDK and CDR2 SYGVNS. Trimming removed 5 bases from V and 6 bases from J; junction bases left unmatched: 11. CDR3: CASSTYDRGSAEAFF. DNA for the CDR3: TGTGCCAGCAGTACCTACGACAGGGGAAGCGCTGAAGCTTTCTTT.

The V gene is TRBV5-1, the J gene TRBJ2-7; 14 bases are shared with TRBD2. The V gene end was trimmed by 4 bases and the J gene end by 1 base; junction bases not matched to a gene: 7. This CDR3 region has 17 residues. Per the germline V gene, CDR1 is SGHRS and CDR2 is YFSETQ. CDR3 sequence (DNA): TGCGCCAGCAGCCAGGGACTAGCGGGAGTCGAGTCCTACGAGCAGTACTTC. Residues: CASSQGLAGVESYEQYF.

The rearrangement uses TRBV9 and TRBJ1-1; a possible D gene is TRBD1 (5 bases). The CDR3 extends over 13 amino acids. In germline, CDR1 is SGDLS, CDR2 YYNGEE. V was clipped by 0 bases and J by 3 bases, with 6 bases between them. CDR3 coding DNA: TGTGCCAGCAGCGTAGCCAGGGACACTGAAGCTTTCTTT. Protein: CASSVARDTEAFF.

The V call is TRBV7-3, the J call TRBJ2-2, with 9 bases matching TRBD2. Trimming removed 4 bases from V and 1 base from J; junction bases left unmatched: 4. This CDR3 has 16 residues. Per germline, CDR1 SGHTA and CDR2 FQGTGA. CDR3 amino acids: CASSSRLAVNTGELFF. In nucleotides, the CDR3 is TGTGCCAGCAGCTCCCGACTAGCGGTGAACACCGGGGAGCTGTTTTTT.

This chain connects TRBV7-2 to TRBJ2-6, with D maybe TRBD1 (6 bases). Trimming left V 3 bases short and J 0 bases short, with 12 bases between. This CDR3 contains 17 residues. Per germline, CDR1 SGHTA and CDR2 FQGNSA. The CDR3 region is CASSLRTVHSGANVLTF. In nucleotides, the CDR3 is TGTGCCAGCAGCTTGCGGACAGTTCACTCTGGGGCCAACGTCCTGACTTTC.

The chain has TRBV6-1 and TRBJ2-7; maybe TRBD2 (5 bases). CDR1 MNHNS and CDR2 SASEGT come from the germline V gene. The CDR3 totals 13 residues. The V and J ends lost 6 bases and 6 bases respectively, with 15 bases between them. DNA for the CDR3: TGTGCCAGCAGCCTCCTGCCACGGGGCGAGCAGTACTTC. As protein: CASSLLPRGEQYF.

The J gene is TRBJ1-2, the V gene TRBV4-1, with D possibly TRBD1 on 5 matching bases. The length of the CDR3 is 15 residues. The germline V and J ends were trimmed by 0 bases and 4 bases, with 12 bases remaining between them. CDR1 MGHRA and CDR2 YSYEKL come from the germline V gene. The CDR3 DNA reads as TGCGCCAGCAGCCAAGATTCCGGACAAACCTATGGCTACACCTTC. It is translated as CASSQDSGQTYGYTF.

This clone has just one count. The rearrangement links TRBV19 to TRBJ2-3; TRBD2 matches 9 bases. The CDR3 sequence is 16 residues long. Germline CDR1 reads LNHDA; CDR2 reads SQIVND (reference sequence). V dropped 6 bases and J dropped 0; count of bases not matched to a gene: 7. The CDR3 DNA sequence: TGTGCCAGTAGCCCCGGACTAGCGCTTAGCACAGATACGCAGTATTTT. Translated: CASSPGLALSTDTQYF.

In this sample, this clone turned up a few times. The chain combines TRBV11-2 with TRBJ2-5; possible D gene TRBD2, 6 bases. From germline, CDR1 is SGHAT and CDR2 FQNNGV. The CDR3 length is 13 residues. Trimming took 2 bases from V and 4 from J, leaving 8 bases between them. CDR3 loop: CASSLWRGETQYF. The CDR3 DNA is TGTGCCAGCAGCTTATGGCGGGGAGAGACCCAGTACTTC.

The chain is built from TRBV28 and TRBJ1-1, with 7 nucleotides matching TRBD1. Germline lookup yields CDR1 MDHEN and CDR2 SYDVKM. The CDR3 totals 11 residues. V gave up 9 bases and J gave up 5 bases; unmatched junction bases: 3. The CDR3 here is CASTGVTEAFF. CDR3 bases: TGTGCCAGTACAGGGGTTACTGAAGCTTTCTTT.

This clone showed up just a few times. This chain uses TRBV19 with TRBJ1-2, with unresolved D. The ends were cut back, 9 bases at V and 3 bases at J, with 14 bases in the middle. CDR3 size: 13 residues. The V gene's germline CDR1 is LNHDA and CDR2 SQIVND (reference sequence). The CDR3 reads CASNNPADYGYTF. Here the CDR3 DNA reads TGTGCCAGCAACAACCCAGCGGACTATGGCTACACCTTC.

This clone was observed once. The chain couples TRBV19 to TRBJ1-5; 8 bases align to TRBD1. The CDR3 consists of 14 residues. CDR1 is LNHDA, CDR2 SQIVND, per germline (reference sequence). V trimming: 0 bases; J trimming: 7 bases; junction bases outside the gene matches: 2. This CDR3 is CASSIEDRGQPQHF. Here the CDR3 DNA reads TGTGCCAGTAGTATAGAAGACAGGGGACAGCCCCAGCATTTT.

This chain uses TRBV7-3 with TRBJ1-6; no firm D call. Trimming shortened V by 5 bases and J by 6 bases, and 14 bases separated the two germline ends. The length of the CDR3 is 15 residues. The germline V gene encodes CDR1 SGHTA and CDR2 FQGTGA. The CDR3 protein is CASSLQGRGNSPLHF. Here the CDR3 DNA reads TGTGCCAGCAGCCTACAAGGTCGGGGTAATTCACCCCTCCACTTT.

V and J are TRBV9 and TRBJ2-7; 12 bases are shared with TRBD2. Per the germline V gene, CDR1 is SGDLS and CDR2 is YYNGEE. V lost 4 bases and J lost 4; bases outside the gene matches: 21. The CDR3 has 20 residues. In DNA form, the CDR3 reads TGTGCCAGCAGCCCACGGCAGGCCCTGTCTAGCGGGAGGGCCGTTTACGAGCAGTACTTC. Translation: CASSPRQALSSGRAVYEQYF.

The V and J genes are TRBV19 and TRBJ2-5; possibly TRBD1 for D (5 bases). Germline-derived CDR1 and CDR2 are LNHDA and SQIVND (reference sequence). The germline V and J ends were trimmed by 7 bases and 3 bases, with 12 bases remaining between them. The CDR3 contains 13 residues. The CDR3 nucleotides are TGTGCCAGTAACGGCAGGGCAAAAGAGACCCAGTACTTC. Translated, it gives CASNGRAKETQYF.

This clone was found once. V and J are TRBV5-1 and TRBJ2-7; a possible D gene is TRBD2 (5 bases). There are 15 residues in the CDR3. The V end was cut by 0 bases, the J end by 2 bases, with 12 bases between. Looked up from germline, CDR1 is SGHRS and CDR2 is YFSETQ. The CDR3 nucleotides read TGCGCCAGCAGCTTGGCCGGGGTTATAACCTACGAGCAGTACTTC. This translates into CASSLAGVITYEQYF.

The gene calls are TRBV9 and TRBJ2-7; TRBD1 agrees at 8 bases. The germline V gene has CDR1 SGDLS and CDR2 YYNGEE. The CDR3 totals 9 residues. The V gene end was trimmed by 5 bases and the J gene end by 11 bases; junction bases not matched to a gene: 0. For the CDR3, the DNA is TGTGCCAGCAGGGGACAGGAGTACTTC. This translates into CASRGQEYF.

V and J are TRBV7-3 and TRBJ2-7; 10 bases fit TRBD2. The trim removed 2 bases at V and 2 bases at J, leaving 3 bases unmatched. The germline V gene encodes CDR1 SGHTA and CDR2 FQGTGA. The length of the CDR3 is 15 residues. The chain's CDR3 is CASSLGLAATYEQYF. CDR3 sequence (DNA): TGTGCCAGCAGCTTAGGACTAGCGGCGACCTACGAGCAGTACTTC.